This entry concerns a single TCR beta chain. Its antigen is currently unknown. Trimming removed 5 bases from V and 7 bases from J, with 18 bases in between. The CDR3 has 15 residues. Germline values: CDR1 SGHVS, CDR2 FNYEAQ. The data were taken from a study of T cell repertoires in cytomegalovirus infection. Study in general: A matching HLA type, together with CMV infection, was signaled by public TCR beta signatures.

TCRdb passed the reads through MiXCR, listing each CDR3 protein once. The data show about 490,000 distinct CDR3 sequences, around 27% seen once. Study-level results: The response measured ex vivo was dominated by TCR beta clonotypes (HLA-C-restricted and CMV-specific).

This TCR derives from a human donor in good health (CMV status not recorded). Some clones in this sample may be carry-over from other donors' samples. Material for sequencing was PBMCs. The chain employs TRBV7-6 and TRBJ2-1; maybe TRBD2 (6 bases). The CDR3 reads CASSASGGEMNEQFF. The CDR3 DNA reads as TGTGCCAGCAGCGCCTCTGGCGGGGAGATGAATGAGCAGTTCTTC. The full variable domain, completed using reference TRBV7-6 and TRBJ2-1, is GAGVSQSPRYKVTKRGQDVALRCDPISGHVSLYWYRQALGQGPEFLTYFNYEAQQDKSGLPNDRFSAERPEGSISTLTIQRTEQRDSAMYRCASSASGGEMNEQFFGPGTRLTVL.